The subject of this entry is one TCR beta chain. The antigen is not known. This record belongs to a study of cytomegalovirus exposure and HLA in healthy donors. Study as a whole: Both the roughly 120 validation repertoires and the 666 first-cohort repertoires used the same platform, as reported by a later analysis.

Study findings and constraints: TCR beta chains numbering some 160 were designated cytomegalovirus-associated.

TCRdb keeps only in-frame clones here, not all; method: immunoSEQ multiplex PCR. The sample records approximately 170,000 clones, about 90% being singletons. Germline V gives CDR1 SGHDN, CDR2 FVKESK. The V gene end was trimmed by 0 bases and the J gene end by 0 bases; junction bases not matched to a gene: 7. CDR3 size: 17 residues. Material for sequencing was PBMCs. The source is a woman between 18 and 29 years old in good health and CMV-seropositive. This chain uses TRBV14 with TRBJ1-1; TRBD1 matches 7 bases. CDR3 DNA sequence: TGTGCCAGCAGCCAAGAATCGTTGGGGACAGTGAACACTGAAGCTTTCTTT. Its translation: CASSQESLGTVNTEAFF.